A single sample is the source of the 22 T cell receptor beta chains below, sequenced in a study of cytomegalovirus exposure and HLA in healthy donors. The PCR made use of 60 Vbeta and 13 Jbeta primers. TCRdb's table, derived via immunoSEQ multiplex PCR, lists solely in-frame clones and lacks some. The sample lists 200,000 or so clones, less than 85% seen once, with 0.6% to 0.65% in the top ten. Sequencing was performed on PBMCs. These receptors were taken from a man aged 18 to 35 in good health and CMV-seronegative.

The gene calls are TRBV27 and TRBJ2-5, with 10 positions matching TRBD2. Germline V gives CDR1 MNHEY, CDR2 SMNVEV (reference sequence). Trimming cost V 10 bases and J 7 bases; bases outside gene matches: 12. This CDR3 contains 14 residues. For the CDR3, the DNA is TGTGCCACGTCAGGCTCTAGCGGGAGCTGGACCCAGTACTTC. Translating it yields CATSGSSGSWTQYF.

This clone has just one count. The junction shows a germline mismatch at one end, possibly a read error. V usage is TRBV7-7 and J usage is TRBJ2-1, with 7 bases matching TRBD1. CDR1 is SSHAT, CDR2 FNYEAQ, per germline (reference sequence). CDR3 length: 17 residues. The CDR3: CASSLGPGTADYNEQFF. The CDR3 DNA is TGTGCTAGCAGCTTAGGCCCCGGGACAGCAGACTACAATGAGCAGTTCTTC.

V and J are TRBV19 and TRBJ2-3; D gene unclear. Germline V gives CDR1 LNHDA, CDR2 SQIVND (reference sequence). V shed 1 base and J shed 4 bases, with 6 bases lying between them. This CDR3 is built from 13 residues. This CDR3 reads CASSIASADTQYF. CDR3 nucleotide sequence: TGTGCCAGTAGTATAGCCTCGGCAGATACGCAGTATTTT.

This chain connects TRBV28 to TRBJ2-1; D possibly corresponds to TRBD1 (6 bases). The CDR3 is 15 residues long. Germline loops: CDR1 MDHEN, CDR2 SYDVKM. V was trimmed by 0 bases and J by 4 bases, leaving 10 bases between them. The CDR3, as DNA: TGTGCCAGCAGTTTATGGGGCGACAGGTACAATGAGCAGTTCTTC. Translated, it gives CASSLWGDRYNEQFF.

The chain uses TRBV4-2 and TRBJ2-5; tentative D call: TRBD2 (6 bases). The V end lost 3 bases, the J end lost 7 bases, and 15 bases lay between the germline ends. Germline V gene lookup returns CDR1 LGHNA and CDR2 YNFKEQ. The CDR3 extends over 14 amino acids. The CDR3 here is CASSQSEGGRTQYF. DNA for the CDR3: TGTGCCAGCAGCCAGTCGGAGGGTGGGAGGACCCAGTACTTC.

This chain uses TRBV19 with TRBJ2-2; a weak D match, TRBD1 (6 bases). The CDR3 is made up of 15 amino acids. Germline-derived CDR1 and CDR2 are LNHDA and SQIVND (reference sequence). V lost 8 bases and J lost 3, with 16 bases in between. The CDR3 here is CASRQTGRHTGELFF. Here the CDR3 DNA reads TGTGCCAGTCGCCAGACAGGACGGCACACCGGGGAGCTGTTTTTT.

V and J are TRBV19 and TRBJ2-7; TRBD1 aligns across 8 bases. The V and J ends lost 5 bases and 5 bases, in that order; junction bases with no gene match: 5. The CDR3 sequence is 13 residues long. Germline values: CDR1 LNHDA, CDR2 SQIVND (reference sequence). This CDR3 reads CASSVQGANEQYF. The CDR3, as DNA: TGTGCCAGTAGTGTTCAGGGGGCAAACGAGCAGTACTTC.

This clone was counted a single time. The chain has TRBV29-1 and TRBJ2-5, with D possibly TRBD2 on 6 matching bases. Germline V gives CDR1 SQVTM, CDR2 ANQGSEA. This CDR3 region has 13 residues. V was shortened by 3 bases and J by 9 bases, with 17 bases between the two germline ends. The CDR3 coding sequence is TGCAGCGTTGATCCTCCGGGACTCCTGCCCCAGTACTTC. Translating it yields CSVDPPGLLPQYF.

The V call is TRBV29-1, the J call TRBJ2-3; TRBD2 might be the D (6 bases). Germline V gene data show CDR1 as SQVTM and CDR2 as ANQGSEA. The CDR3 has 14 residues. V lost 7 bases and J lost 2, with 16 bases in between. The CDR3 here is CSARTSGFTDTQYF. CDR3 bases: TGCAGCGCACGAACCAGCGGGTTCACAGATACGCAGTATTTT.

This chain connects TRBV4-1 to TRBJ2-5, with a possible D match to TRBD2 (5 bases). The J call may be wrong; the DNA end is better matched by TRBJ2-7. The CDR3 runs 14 residues. Looked up from germline, CDR1 is MGHRA and CDR2 is YSYEKL. The CDR3 coding sequence is TGCGCCAGCAGTCTAGCCCCGAATTCCTACGAGCAGTACTTC. Encoded protein: CASSLAPNSYEQYF.

The V gene is TRBV5-6, the J gene TRBJ2-5, with 11 bases aligning to TRBD2. The DNA end is more similar to TRBJ2-7, so the J call may be wrong. The CDR3 consists of 18 residues. Germline lookup yields CDR1 SGHDT and CDR2 YYEEEE. The chain's CDR3 is CASSWGGYGTSGPYEQYF. CDR3 DNA sequence: TGTGCCAGCAGCTGGGGGGGCTATGGGACTAGCGGACCCTACGAGCAGTACTTC.

In nucleotides, the CDR3 is TGCGCCAGCAGCTTGGCCACGGGGGGGGCGCAGGAAAAACTGTTTTTT. Protein product: CASSLATGGAQEKLFF. V usage is TRBV5-1 and J usage is TRBJ1-4, with TRBD1 as a possible D gene (6 bases). The length of the CDR3 is 16 residues. The germline CDR1 and CDR2 sequences are SGHRS and YFSETQ. V was cut by 0 bases and J by 8 bases, with 17 bases left in between.

This chain joins TRBV11-3 and TRBJ2-7; 8 nucleotides line up with TRBD1. The CDR3 is 13 residues long. CDR1 SGHNT and CDR2 YENEEA come from the germline V gene. The V and J ends lost 5 bases and 5 bases, in that order; junction bases with no gene match: 5. The CDR3 is CASSQIQGDEQYF. The CDR3 DNA reads TGTGCCAGCAGCCAAATACAGGGGGACGAGCAGTACTTC. Full variable domain (outside the CDR3, taken from reference TRBV11-3 and TRBJ2-7): EAGVVQSPRYKIIEKKQPVAFWCNPISGHNTLYWYLQNLGQGPELLIRYENEEAVDDSQLPKDRFSAERLKGVDSTLKIQPAELGDSAVYLCASSQIQGDEQYFGPGTRLTVT.

The CDR3 coding sequence is TGTGCCAGTACCGCAGGGGTAAGGAATCAGCCCCAGCATTTT. It is translated as CASTAGVRNQPQHF. The genes are TRBV19 and TRBJ1-5; a weak D match, TRBD1 (6 bases). The germline V gene has CDR1 LNHDA and CDR2 SQIVND (reference sequence). V lost 7 bases to trimming and J lost 4 bases, with 14 bases between them. This CDR3 has 14 residues.

This clone was seen more than once but under ten times. The chain carries TRBV5-1 and TRBJ2-7; 7 nucleotides match TRBD1. This CDR3 region has 14 residues. The trim removed 0 bases at V and 5 bases at J, leaving 5 bases unmatched. Germline V CDR1 and CDR2: SGHRS, YFSETQ. CDR3 residues: CASSLVRGSDEQYF. CDR3 coding DNA: TGCGCCAGCAGCTTGGTCAGGGGGTCCGACGAGCAGTACTTC.

The V and J genes are TRBV7-2 and TRBJ2-3; 9 bases line up with TRBD2. Trimming at V came to 1 base and at J to 5 bases, leaving 7 bases not matched to a gene. CDR3 length: 16 amino acids. The germline gives CDR1 SGHTA, CDR2 FQGNSA. CDR3 in DNA: TGTGCCAGCAGCTTAGGTCTTAGCGGGAGAGGAGATACGCAGTATTTT. It codes for CASSLGLSGRGDTQYF.

The genes are TRBV19 and TRBJ1-1; the D is unclear. V gave up 7 bases and J gave up 1 base, with 13 bases separating them. This CDR3 has 14 residues. Germline V gene sequence: CDR1 LNHDA, CDR2 SQIVND (reference sequence). CDR3 bases: TGTGCCAGTAAACCCCAGGTGGGGAACACTGAAGCTTTCTTT. This gives the protein CASKPQVGNTEAFF.

This clone was detected only once. The chain employs TRBV28 and TRBJ2-5; 7 nucleotides align to TRBD1. This CDR3 spans 14 amino acids. CDR1 and CDR2 from the germline V gene are MDHEN and SYDVKM. V gave up 2 bases and J gave up 4 bases; unmatched junction bases: 4. The CDR3 loop reads CASSLQGTAETQYF. The CDR3 DNA sequence: TGTGCCAGCAGTTTACAGGGGACAGCAGAGACCCAGTACTTC.

This chain joins TRBV28 and TRBJ2-5, with TRBD2 matching 10 bases. Germline-derived CDR1 and CDR2 are MDHEN and SYDVKM. With 6 bases clipped from V and 10 bases from J, the junction kept 11 bases outside the gene matches. The CDR3 totals 14 residues. The chain's CDR3 is CASSTEREGQGQYF. In DNA form, the CDR3 reads TGTGCCAGCAGCACCGAGCGGGAGGGCCAGGGCCAGTACTTC.

This chain joins TRBV29-1 and TRBJ2-5; D is perhaps TRBD2 (6 bases). V was clipped by 8 bases and J by 5 bases, with 12 bases between them. Germline V gives CDR1 SQVTM, CDR2 ANQGSEA. The CDR3 is made up of 11 amino acids. The CDR3 region is CSQGGRETQYF. The CDR3 nucleotides are TGCAGCCAGGGTGGGAGGGAGACCCAGTACTTC.

This clone was seen once. The rearrangement uses TRBV28 and TRBJ2-1, with 10 bases fitting TRBD1. Unmatched junction bases numbered 16, after V lost 2 bases and J lost 12 bases. Germline CDR1 is MDHEN and CDR2 is SYDVKM. The CDR3 is 17 amino acids. The CDR3 protein is CASSLAGSDRGQGGQFF. The CDR3 DNA follows: TGTGCCAGCAGTTTAGCGGGGAGCGACAGGGGGCAAGGGGGGCAGTTCTTC.

The rearrangement joins TRBV19 to TRBJ2-5; D is ambiguous. V lost 3 bases and J lost 2, with 7 bases in between. Germline CDR1 reads LNHDA; CDR2 reads SQIVND (reference sequence). CDR3 length: 13 residues. CDR3 nucleotides: TGTGCCAGTAGTATGAGCGTACAAGAGACCCAGTACTTC. Translating gives CASSMSVQETQYF.